This entry lists 20 T cell receptor beta chains sequenced from one sample in a study of T-cell reconstitution after alpha-beta-depleted transplantation in children. Preparation of the TCRbeta library was carried out with unique molecular identifiers. TCRdb re-called the PCR reads with MiXCR, one entry per CDR3 protein. The table includes some 520,000 distinct CDR3 sequences, approximately 30% detected once. The source material was PBMCs from the stem cell graft donor, sampled from the stem cell graft. These receptors were collected from a human donor who donated a stem cell graft to a child with aplastic anemia.

This sequence joins TRBV11-2 and TRBJ2-1; a weak D match, TRBD2 (6 bases). The CDR3 runs 17 residues. V lost 3 bases, J lost 0 bases, and 15 bases lay in between. CDR1 is SGHAT, CDR2 FQNNGV, per germline. In DNA form, the CDR3 reads TGTGCCAGCAGCTTTGGAGCCGGGACTTCCTCCTACAATGAGCAGTTCTTC. Translating it yields CASSFGAGTSSYNEQFF.

A few counts support this clonotype. V is TRBV6-1 and J is TRBJ2-1; 8 bases are a match to TRBD1. This CDR3 is 14 amino acids long. Losses at the gene ends were 6 bases for V and 8 bases for J; bases not matched to a gene: 9. The germline V gene has CDR1 MNHNS and CDR2 SASEGT. CDR3: CASSLDRGTDEQFF. The CDR3 DNA follows: TGTGCCAGCAGCCTAGACAGGGGTACGGATGAGCAGTTCTTC.

The chain recombines TRBV4-3 with TRBJ2-1, with 7 bases that match TRBD2. This CDR3 region has 16 residues. The germline gives CDR1 LGHNA, CDR2 YSLEER. After removal of 0 bases from V and 3 bases from J, the junction contained 5 bases not matched to a gene. The CDR3 region has the DNA TGCGCCAGCAGCCAAGATGAGGGACTACGCTACAATGAGCAGTTCTTC. Residues: CASSQDEGLRYNEQFF.

The rearrangement joins TRBV7-2 to TRBJ1-5; tentative D call: TRBD1 (6 bases). Germline CDR1 and CDR2: SGHTA and FQGNSA. V dropped 0 bases and J dropped 7 bases, with 13 bases sitting between them. The CDR3 runs 15 residues. The CDR3 loop is CASSLAGPRGQPQHF. CDR3 DNA sequence: TGTGCCAGCAGCTTAGCAGGGCCCAGGGGCCAGCCCCAGCATTTT.

This chain links TRBV27 with TRBJ1-1, with 12 positions matching TRBD1. The V segment lost 5 bases and the J segment 5 bases; nucleotides outside the gene matches: 6. CDR1 is MNHEY, CDR2 SMNVEV, per germline (reference sequence). CDR3 length equals 15 residues. CDR3 in DNA: TGTGCCAGCAGTCCAGGGACAGGGGGCTGGACTGAAGCTTTCTTT. Its protein product is CASSPGTGGWTEAFF.

This clonotype came up many times. The chain couples TRBV29-1 to TRBJ2-5; 7 nucleotides agree with TRBD1. The germline CDR1 and CDR2 sequences are SQVTM and ANQGSEA. This CDR3 contains 15 residues. J was trimmed by 6 bases and V by 1 base; bases with no gene match: 11. Written as DNA, the CDR3 is TGCAGCGTTGAAGGAGGGCAGGGGGATGGAAAGACCCAGTACTTC. It yields the protein CSVEGGQGDGKTQYF.

The genes are TRBV6-1 and TRBJ2-5, with D possibly being TRBD2 (6 bases). Germline CDR1 reads MNHNS; CDR2 reads SASEGT. V lost 0 bases and J 1 base, leaving 12 bases between the germline ends. CDR3 length: 16 amino acids. Here the CDR3 DNA reads TGTGCCAGCAGTGAAGCAACTGGGACTTTCCAAGAGACCCAGTACTTC. This gives the protein CASSEATGTFQETQYF.

The rearrangement uses TRBV7-2 and TRBJ1-6; TRBD1 might be the D (5 bases). The V and J ends lost 2 bases and 12 bases respectively, with 17 bases between them. The CDR3 loop spans 15 amino acids. The germline V gene has CDR1 SGHTA and CDR2 FQGNSA. The CDR3 spells CASSLFSRDLGPLHF. The CDR3 nucleotides are TGTGCCAGCAGCTTATTTTCCAGGGACTTGGGACCCCTCCACTTT.

In this sample, this clonotype turned up a few times. The chain combines TRBV12-3 or TRBV12-4 with TRBJ2-3; 7 bases match TRBD2. V shed 8 bases, J shed 0 bases, and the junction held 5 bases outside the gene matches. This CDR3 has 14 amino acids. The chain's CDR3 is CASGTSVSTDTQYF. DNA of the CDR3: TGTGCCAGCGGAACTAGCGTGAGCACAGATACGCAGTATTTT.

The chain combines TRBV4-1 with TRBJ2-1; a possible D gene is TRBD2 (5 bases). The CDR3 extends over 14 amino acids. Per the germline V gene, CDR1 is MGHRA and CDR2 is YSYEKL. V lost 8 bases, J lost 9 bases, and 20 bases lay in between. This chain's CDR3 is CASSKDSGPGEQFF. The CDR3 nucleotides are TGCGCCAGCTCGAAGGACTCGGGCCCAGGTGAGCAGTTCTTC.

The J gene is TRBJ2-2, the V gene TRBV9, with D hard to call. Germline CDR1 reads SGDLS; CDR2 reads YYNGEE. V was cut by 0 bases and J by 7 bases, with 16 bases left in between. The CDR3 spans 16 residues. The CDR3 protein is CASSVVSRTSVGELFF. The CDR3 nucleotides read TGTGCCAGCAGCGTAGTCTCTCGGACCTCCGTCGGGGAGCTGTTTTTT.

This clonotype showed up just a few times. This chain links TRBV29-1 with TRBJ2-1; TRBD2 matches 7 bases. This CDR3 has 14 residues. V lost 6 bases, J lost 6 bases, and 11 bases stayed unmatched. The V gene's germline CDR1 is SQVTM and CDR2 ANQGSEA. CDR3: CSVSSGTTLNEQFF. DNA for the CDR3: TGCAGCGTATCCTCCGGGACTACACTCAATGAGCAGTTCTTC.

V gene TRBV5-1 combines with J gene TRBJ2-1, with a tentative D call TRBD2 (7 bases). Trimming took off 3 bases at V and 2 bases at J, with 21 bases between the two ends. Looked up from germline, CDR1 is SGHRS and CDR2 is YFSETQ. The CDR3 spans 18 residues. CDR3 residues: CASSSGGGGSNPYNEQFF. CDR3 DNA sequence: TGCGCCAGCAGCTCGGGGGGCGGCGGGTCCAATCCCTACAATGAGCAGTTCTTC.

The rearrangement uses TRBV2 and TRBJ1-1; D remains ambiguous. Germline assignment: CDR1 SNHLY and CDR2 FYNNEI. This CDR3 has 13 residues. V lost 3 bases to trimming and J lost 3 bases, with 8 bases between them. This CDR3 is CASSETGYTEAFF. The CDR3 nucleotides read TGTGCCAGCAGTGAGACGGGGTACACTGAAGCTTTCTTT.

V gene TRBV18 combines with J gene TRBJ1-5, with 9 bases lining up with TRBD1. CDR1 KGHSH and CDR2 LQKENI come from the germline V gene. The CDR3 extends over 15 amino acids. V lost 4 bases, J lost 4 bases, and 5 bases stayed unmatched. CDR3 residues: CASSRGQGTNQPQHF. Here the CDR3 DNA reads TGTGCCAGCTCACGCGGACAGGGGACGAATCAGCCCCAGCATTTT. Together with reference TRBV18 and TRBJ1-5, the CDR3 gives the full variable domain: NAGVMQNPRHLVRRRGQEARLRCSPMKGHSHVYWYRQLPEEGLKFMVYLQKENIIDESGMPKERFSAEFPKEGPSILRIQQVVRGDSAAYFCASSRGQGTNQPQHFGDGTRLSIL.

This chain joins TRBV4-2 and TRBJ2-1, with 7 bases identical to TRBD2. With 0 bases clipped from V and 9 bases from J, the junction kept 8 bases outside the gene matches. The germline gives CDR1 LGHNA, CDR2 YNFKEQ. The CDR3 consists of 15 residues. The CDR3 nucleotides read TGTGCCAGCAGCCAAGATAGGGATCTAGCGGCTGAGCAGTTCTTC. This encodes CASSQDRDLAAEQFF.

The table lists this clonotype with a few counts. The chain employs TRBV6-1 and TRBJ2-6; D may be TRBD2 (6 bases). This CDR3 contains 17 residues. Germline V gene data show CDR1 as MNHNS and CDR2 as SASEGT. V shed 5 bases and J shed 2 bases, with 16 bases lying between them. The CDR3: CASSLDWTGAGANVLTF. In nucleotides, the CDR3 is TGTGCCAGCAGTCTAGATTGGACGGGGGCTGGGGCCAACGTCCTGACTTTC.

This clonotype was recorded a few times. This chain connects TRBV12-3 or TRBV12-4 to TRBJ1-5, with 7 nucleotides matching TRBD1. V lost 6 bases, J lost 6 bases, and 8 bases stayed unmatched. CDR3 length: 14 amino acids. This CDR3 is CASSYRGEGQPQHF. In DNA, the CDR3 is TGTGCCAGCAGCTACAGGGGCGAAGGTCAGCCCCAGCATTTT.

This chain's CDR3 is CSARGTGGLEPQHF. The CDR3 bases are TGCAGTGCTAGAGGGACGGGGGGACTCGAGCCCCAGCATTTT. The rearrangement uses TRBV20-1 and TRBJ1-5, with D possibly being TRBD1 (5 bases). The CDR3 consists of 14 residues. Per germline, CDR1 DFQATT and CDR2 SNEGSKA (reference sequence). Deletions cut 1 base from V and 8 bases from J, with 15 bases between.

The rearrangement joins TRBV5-1 to TRBJ2-1; D not resolved. V dropped 1 base and J dropped 10 bases, with 12 bases sitting between them. There are 13 residues in the CDR3. Germline-derived CDR1 and CDR2 are SGHRS and YFSETQ. Here the CDR3 reads CASSLWTLGEQFF. In nucleotides, the CDR3 is TGCGCCAGCAGCTTGTGGACCCTCGGGGAGCAGTTCTTC.